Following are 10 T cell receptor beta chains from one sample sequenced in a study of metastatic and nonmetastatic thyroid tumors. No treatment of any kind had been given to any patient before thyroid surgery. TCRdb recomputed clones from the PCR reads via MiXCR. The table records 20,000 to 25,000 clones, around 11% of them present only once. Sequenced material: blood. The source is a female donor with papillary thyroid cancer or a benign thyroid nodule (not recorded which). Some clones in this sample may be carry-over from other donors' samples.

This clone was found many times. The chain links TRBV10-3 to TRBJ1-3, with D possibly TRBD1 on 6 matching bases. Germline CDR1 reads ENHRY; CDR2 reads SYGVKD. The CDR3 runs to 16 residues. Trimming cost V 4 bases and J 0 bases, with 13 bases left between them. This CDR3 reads CAISGGGTHSGNTIYF. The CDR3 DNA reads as TGTGCCATCAGTGGGGGGGGGACACACTCTGGAAACACCATATATTTT.

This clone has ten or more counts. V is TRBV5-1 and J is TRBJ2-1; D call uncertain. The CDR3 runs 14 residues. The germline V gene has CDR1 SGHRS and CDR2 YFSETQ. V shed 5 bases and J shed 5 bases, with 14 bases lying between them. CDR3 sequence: CASSSDPLDNEQFF. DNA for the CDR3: TGCGCCAGCAGTTCAGACCCTTTAGACAATGAGCAGTTCTTC.

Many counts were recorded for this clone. In DNA, the CDR3 is TGTGCCAGCAGCTTGTTTGGCAGTTCGACTGAAGCTTTCTTT. Its protein product is CASSLFGSSTEAFF. The rearrangement joins TRBV7-2 to TRBJ1-1; no reliable D call. The CDR3 runs to 14 residues. V dropped 3 bases and J dropped 5 bases, with 13 bases sitting between them. Germline assignment: CDR1 SGHTA and CDR2 FQGNSA.

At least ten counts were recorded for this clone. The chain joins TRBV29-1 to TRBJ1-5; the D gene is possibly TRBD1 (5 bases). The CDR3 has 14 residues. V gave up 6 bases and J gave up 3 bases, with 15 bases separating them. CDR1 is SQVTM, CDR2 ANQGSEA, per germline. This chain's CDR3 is CSVAGTEINQPQHF. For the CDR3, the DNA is TGCAGCGTGGCCGGGACGGAAATCAATCAGCCCCAGCATTTT.

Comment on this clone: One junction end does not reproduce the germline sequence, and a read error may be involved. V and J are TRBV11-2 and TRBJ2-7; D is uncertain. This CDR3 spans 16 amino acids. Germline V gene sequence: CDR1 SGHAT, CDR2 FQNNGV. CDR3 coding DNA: TGTGCCAACAGCCCGGCGGCTGCAGAGAACACCTACGAGCAGTACTTC. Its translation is CANSPAAAENTYEQYF.

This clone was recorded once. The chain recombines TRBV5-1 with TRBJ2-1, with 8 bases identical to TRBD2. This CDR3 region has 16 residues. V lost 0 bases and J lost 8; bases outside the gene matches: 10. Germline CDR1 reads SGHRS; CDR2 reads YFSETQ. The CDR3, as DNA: TGCGCCAGCAGCTTGGGGGTCCGGGAGGGTCTCGATGAGCAGTTCTTC. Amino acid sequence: CASSLGVREGLDEQFF. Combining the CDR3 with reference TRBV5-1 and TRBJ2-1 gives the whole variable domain KAGVTQTPRYLIKTRGQQVTLSCSPISGHRSVSWYQQTPGQGLQFLFEYFSETQRNKGNFPGRFSGRQFSNSRSEMNVSTLELGDSALYLCASSLGVREGLDEQFFGPGTRLTVL.

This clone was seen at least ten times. The CDR3 region is CAWSGGENTEAFF. The CDR3 DNA reads TGTGCCTGGAGTGGCGGGGAGAACACTGAAGCTTTCTTT. The rearrangement links TRBV30 to TRBJ1-1; D is unclear. Germline V gene lookup returns CDR1 GTSNPN and CDR2 SVGIG (reference sequence). Trimming shortened V by 1 base and J by 1 base, and 7 bases separated the two germline ends. This CDR3 has 13 amino acids.

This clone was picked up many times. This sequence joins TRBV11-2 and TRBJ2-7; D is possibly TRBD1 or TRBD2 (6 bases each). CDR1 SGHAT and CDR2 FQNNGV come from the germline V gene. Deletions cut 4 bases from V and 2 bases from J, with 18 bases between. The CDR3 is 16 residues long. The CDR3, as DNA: TGTGCCAGCAGCTCGATGGGGGGCGGTGCTACCTACGAGCAGTACTTC. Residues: CASSSMGGGATYEQYF.

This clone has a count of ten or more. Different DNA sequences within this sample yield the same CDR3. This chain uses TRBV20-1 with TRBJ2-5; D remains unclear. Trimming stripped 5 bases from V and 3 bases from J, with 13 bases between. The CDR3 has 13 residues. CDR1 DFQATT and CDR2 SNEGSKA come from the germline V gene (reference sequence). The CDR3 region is CSAPRTAEETQYF. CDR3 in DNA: TGCAGTGCTCCCCGGACGGCAGAAGAGACCCAGTACTTC.

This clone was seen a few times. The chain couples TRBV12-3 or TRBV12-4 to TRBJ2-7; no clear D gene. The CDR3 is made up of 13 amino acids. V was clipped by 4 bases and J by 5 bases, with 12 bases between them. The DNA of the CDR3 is TGTGCCAGCAGTTACGTCGGTTCCCACGAGCAGTACTTC. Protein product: CASSYVGSHEQYF.